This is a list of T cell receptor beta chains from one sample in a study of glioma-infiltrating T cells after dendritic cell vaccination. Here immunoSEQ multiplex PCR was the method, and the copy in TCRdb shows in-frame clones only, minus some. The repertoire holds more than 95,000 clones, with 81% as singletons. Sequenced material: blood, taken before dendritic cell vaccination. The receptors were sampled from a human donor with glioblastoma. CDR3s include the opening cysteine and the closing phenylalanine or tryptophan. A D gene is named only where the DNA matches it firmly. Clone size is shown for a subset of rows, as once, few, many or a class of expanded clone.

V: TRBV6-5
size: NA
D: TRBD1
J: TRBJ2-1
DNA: TGTGCCAGCAGTTACATTGGCGGACAGGGTGCGGCGGTCTTC
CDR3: CASSYIGGQGAAVF

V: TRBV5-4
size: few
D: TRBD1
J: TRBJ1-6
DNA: TGTGCCAGCCTGGACAGGGGAGATAATTCACCCCTCCACTTT
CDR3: CASLDRGDNSPLHF

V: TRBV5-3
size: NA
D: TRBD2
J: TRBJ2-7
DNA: TGTGCCAGAAGCTTGCCTCAGGGAGGGGTGGACGAGCAGTACTTC
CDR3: CARSLPQGGVDEQYF

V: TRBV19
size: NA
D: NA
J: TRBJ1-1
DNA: TGTGCCAGTAGTAACTCTGTCGGGGAAGAAGCTTTCTTT
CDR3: CASSNSVGEEAFF

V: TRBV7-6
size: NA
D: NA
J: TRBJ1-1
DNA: TGTGCCAGCAGCTCAGATGCCGCGGACACTGAAGCTTTCTTT
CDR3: CASSSDAADTEAFF

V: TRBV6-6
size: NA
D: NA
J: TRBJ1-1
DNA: TGTGCCAGCAGTGTTCGACAGGTGAACACTGAAGCTTTCTTT
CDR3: CASSVRQVNTEAFF

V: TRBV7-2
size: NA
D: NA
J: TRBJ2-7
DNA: TGTGCCAGCAGCTTCTCTCCCACATACGAGCAGTACTTC
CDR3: CASSFSPTYEQYF

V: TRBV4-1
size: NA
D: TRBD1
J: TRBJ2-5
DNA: TGCGCCAGCAGCCAACACCGGGCGACGATGACAGGGACCCGGGAGACCCAGTACTTC
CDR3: CASSQHRATMTGTRETQYF

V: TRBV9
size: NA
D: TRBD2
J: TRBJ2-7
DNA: TGTGCCAGCGGAAGTGACCCGGGACTAGTGCTCCACGAGCAGTACTTC
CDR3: CASGSDPGLVLHEQYF

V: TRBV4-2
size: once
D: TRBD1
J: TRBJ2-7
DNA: TGTGCCAGCAGCCCCCGGGGGCAGGGGGCGGCCTACGAGCAGTACTTC
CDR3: CASSPRGQGAAYEQYF

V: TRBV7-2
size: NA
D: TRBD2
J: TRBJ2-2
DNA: TGTGCCAGCAGCTTAGGACCAGCGGGGGGGTTCGACACCGGGGAGCTGTTTTTT
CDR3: CASSLGPAGGFDTGELFF

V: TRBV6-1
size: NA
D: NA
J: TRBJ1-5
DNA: TGTGCCAGCAGTAAAAACAGGGACAGCAATCAGCCCCAGCATTTT
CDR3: CASSKNRDSNQPQHF

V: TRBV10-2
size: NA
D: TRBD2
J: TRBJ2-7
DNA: TGCGCCAGCAGTGAGTCGGGGGAACTAGCGAGTTCCTACGAGCAGTACTTC
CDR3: CASSESGELASSYEQYF

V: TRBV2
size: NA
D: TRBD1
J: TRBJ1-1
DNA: TGTGCCAGCAGTGAACAGGGGGAGGACACTGAAGCTTTCTTT
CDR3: CASSEQGEDTEAFF

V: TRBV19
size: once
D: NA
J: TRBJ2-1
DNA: TGTGCCAGTAGTGAGACAGGCATTTGGGACAATGAGCAGTTCTTC
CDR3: CASSETGIWDNEQFF

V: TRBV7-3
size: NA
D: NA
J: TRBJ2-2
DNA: TGTGCCAGCAGCTTAAGCGCCCAGGGTCGCACCGGGGAGCTGTTTTTT
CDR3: CASSLSAQGRTGELFF

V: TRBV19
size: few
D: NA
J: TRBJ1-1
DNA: TGTGCCAGTAGTATAGATCAGATCACTGAAGCTTTCTTT
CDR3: CASSIDQITEAFF

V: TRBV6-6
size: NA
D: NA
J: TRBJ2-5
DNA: TGTGCCAGCAGTTACGAGGGCATAAGAGAGACCCAGTACTTC
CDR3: CASSYEGIRETQYF

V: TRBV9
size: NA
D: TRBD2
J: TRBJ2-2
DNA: TGTGCCAGCTCCGGGACTAGGCCCACCGGGGAGCTGTTTTTT
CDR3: CASSGTRPTGELFF

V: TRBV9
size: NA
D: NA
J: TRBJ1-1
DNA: TGTGCCAGCAGCGTACAGGGTAGAGACACTGAAGCTTTCTTT
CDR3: CASSVQGRDTEAFF

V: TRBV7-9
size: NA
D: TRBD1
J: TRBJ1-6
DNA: TGTGCCAGCAGCTTCCGGGACAGGGAAGGGTCACCCCTCCACTTT
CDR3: CASSFRDREGSPLHF

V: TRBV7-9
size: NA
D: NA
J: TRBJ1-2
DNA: TGTGCCAGCAGCTTAGCGGGAGGTTATGGCTACACCTTC
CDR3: CASSLAGGYGYTF

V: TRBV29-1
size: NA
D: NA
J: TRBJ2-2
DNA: TGCAGCGTTGTGAGGGGACTCACCGGGGAGCTGTTTTTT
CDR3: CSVVRGLTGELFF

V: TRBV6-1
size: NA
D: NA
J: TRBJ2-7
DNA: TGTGCCAGCAGTATGCGGATTTTAAACGAGCAGTACTTC
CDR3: CASSMRILNEQYF

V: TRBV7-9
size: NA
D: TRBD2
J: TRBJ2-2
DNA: TGTGCCAGCAGCATAAGAGGGGAGGGTAGCACCGGGGAGCTGTTTTTT
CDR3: CASSIRGEGSTGELFF

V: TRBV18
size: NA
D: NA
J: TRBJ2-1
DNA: TGTGCCAGCTCAGCGGGGACCTTAGGCAATGAGCAGTTCTTC
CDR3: CASSAGTLGNEQFF

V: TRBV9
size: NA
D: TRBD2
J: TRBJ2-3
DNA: TGTGCCAGCAGCGTAGGACTAGCCCTCGAATCAGATACGCAGTATTTT
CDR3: CASSVGLALESDTQYF

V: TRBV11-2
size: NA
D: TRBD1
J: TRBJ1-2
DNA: TGTGCCAGCAGCTTCATCCGGGACAGCGACCACACCTTC
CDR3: CASSFIRDSDHTF

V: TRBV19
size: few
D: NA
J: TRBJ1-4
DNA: TGTGCCAGTAGTATCCCCAAGAGCGGCAGCAGTGAAAAACTGTTTTTT
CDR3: CASSIPKSGSSEKLFF

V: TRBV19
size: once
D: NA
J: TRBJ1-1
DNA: TGTGCCAGTAGTGGACAGCTGAACACTGAAGCTTTCTTT
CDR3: CASSGQLNTEAFF

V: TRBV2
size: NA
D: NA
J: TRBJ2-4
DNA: TGTGCCAGCAGTGACCCGCTAGACAGTATAGCCAAAAACATTCAGTACTTC
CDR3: CASSDPLDSIAKNIQYF

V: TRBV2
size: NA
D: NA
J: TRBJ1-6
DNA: TGTGCCAGCAGGCAGACAGTAGGCTTCAATAATTCACCCCTCCACTTT
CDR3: CASRQTVGFNNSPLHF

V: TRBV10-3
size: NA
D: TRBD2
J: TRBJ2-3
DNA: TGTGCCATCAGTGAGTCCTTCGGGGGGGACATCCCTGGCACAGATACGCAGTATTTT
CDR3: CAISESFGGDIPGTDTQYF

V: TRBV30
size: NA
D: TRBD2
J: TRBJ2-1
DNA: TGTGCCTGGAGTCGCCTAGCGGGGGGATACAATGAGCAGTTCTTC
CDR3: CAWSRLAGGYNEQFF

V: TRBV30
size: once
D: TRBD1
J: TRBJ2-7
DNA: TGTGCCTGGAGAGGCACAGGGGGCCAGGTCGAGCAGTACTTC
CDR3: CAWRGTGGQVEQYF

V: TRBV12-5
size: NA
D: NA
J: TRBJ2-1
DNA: TGTGCTAGTGGTTTGGTGATCTCCAGGCGACCTTACAATGAGCAGTTCTTC
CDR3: CASGLVISRRPYNEQFF

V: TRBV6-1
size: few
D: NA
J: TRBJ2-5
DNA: TGTGCCAGCACCAACTCGGGGGAGACCCAGTACTTC
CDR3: CASTNSGETQYF

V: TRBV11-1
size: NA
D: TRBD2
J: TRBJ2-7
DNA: TGTGCCAGCAGCCCTGGCGGGAGCTCCTACGAGCAGTACTTC
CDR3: CASSPGGSSYEQYF

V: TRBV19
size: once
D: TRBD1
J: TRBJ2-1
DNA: TGTGCCAGTAGACCGGGACAGAACTACAATGAGCAGTTCTTC
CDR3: CASRPGQNYNEQFF

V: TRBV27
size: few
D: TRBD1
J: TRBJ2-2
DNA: TGTGCCAGCAGATTAAGGGGGCAAACCGGGGAGCTGTTTTTT
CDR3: CASRLRGQTGELFF

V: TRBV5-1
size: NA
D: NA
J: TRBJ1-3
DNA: TGCGCCAGCAGCTTGGCGTCAGGGTCGGTTGGAAACACCATATATTTT
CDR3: CASSLASGSVGNTIYF

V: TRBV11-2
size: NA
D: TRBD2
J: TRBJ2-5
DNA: TGTGCCAGCAGCCCTCCGGGGACTAGCTTGGAGACCCAGTACTTC
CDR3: CASSPPGTSLETQYF

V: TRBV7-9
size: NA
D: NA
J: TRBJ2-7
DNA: TGTGCCAGCAGTCCCAGGGGCCCCTACGAGCAGTACTTC
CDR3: CASSPRGPYEQYF

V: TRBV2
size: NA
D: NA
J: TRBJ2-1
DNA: TGTGCCAGCAGTCTAGCATCCTACAATGAGCAGTTCTTC
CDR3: CASSLASYNEQFF

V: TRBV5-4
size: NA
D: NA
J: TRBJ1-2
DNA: TGTGCCAGCAGCTTGGTGGCAGTCTATGGCTACACCTTC
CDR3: CASSLVAVYGYTF

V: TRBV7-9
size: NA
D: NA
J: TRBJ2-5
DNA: TGTGCCAGCAGCCCTGGGACTGTCCAAGAGACCCAGTACTTC
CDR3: CASSPGTVQETQYF

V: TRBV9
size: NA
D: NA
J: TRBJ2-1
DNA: TGTGCCAGCAGCGCACATGCAGGGTACAATGAGCAGTTCTTC
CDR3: CASSAHAGYNEQFF

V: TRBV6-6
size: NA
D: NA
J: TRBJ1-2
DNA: TGTGCCAGCAGTTATCGGGGGGTGACCCTCTATGGCTACACCTTC
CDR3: CASSYRGVTLYGYTF

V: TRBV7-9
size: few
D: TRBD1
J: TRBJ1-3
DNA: TGTGCCAGCAGCTTTTCCGGCCCCGGGACAGCTGGAAACACCATATATTTT
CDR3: CASSFSGPGTAGNTIYF

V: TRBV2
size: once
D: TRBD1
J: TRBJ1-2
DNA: TGTGCCAGCAGCCCCGGGACAGGGGGACTTGATGGCTACACCTTC
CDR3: CASSPGTGGLDGYTF

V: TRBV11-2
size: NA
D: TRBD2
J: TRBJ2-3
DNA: TGTGCCAGCAGCTTAGCGGGGGGGCAGACAGATACGCAGTATTTT
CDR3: CASSLAGGQTDTQYF

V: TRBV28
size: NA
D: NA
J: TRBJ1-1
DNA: TGTGCCAGCAGACTCTCACAGAGAGACACTGAAGCTTTCTTT
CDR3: CASRLSQRDTEAFF

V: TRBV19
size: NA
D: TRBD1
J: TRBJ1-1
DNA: TGTGCCAGTAGTCTACAGGGGGGCATGAACACTGAAGCTTTCTTT
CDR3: CASSLQGGMNTEAFF

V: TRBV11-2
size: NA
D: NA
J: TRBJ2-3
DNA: TGTGCCAGCAGCCGCCCTCGAGCGGCTAGCACAGATACGCAGTATTTT
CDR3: CASSRPRAASTDTQYF

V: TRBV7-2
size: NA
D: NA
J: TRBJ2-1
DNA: TGTGCCAGCAGCTTTCGTGGGAACAGGGATCTGAATGAGCAGTTCTTC
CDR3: CASSFRGNRDLNEQFF